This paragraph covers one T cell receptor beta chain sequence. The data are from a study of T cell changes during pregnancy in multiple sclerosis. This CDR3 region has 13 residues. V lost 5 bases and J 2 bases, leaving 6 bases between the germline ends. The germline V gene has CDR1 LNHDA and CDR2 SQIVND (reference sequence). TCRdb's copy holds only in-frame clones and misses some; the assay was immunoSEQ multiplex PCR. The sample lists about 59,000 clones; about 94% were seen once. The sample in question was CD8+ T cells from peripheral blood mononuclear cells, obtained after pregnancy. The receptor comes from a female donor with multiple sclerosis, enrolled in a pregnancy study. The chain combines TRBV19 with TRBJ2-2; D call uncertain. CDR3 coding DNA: TGTGCCAGTAGTCCCCTAAACACCGGGGAGCTGTTTTTT. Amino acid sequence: CASSPLNTGELFF.